This T cell receptor (beta chain) is from a study of blood T cell repertoires in COVID-19. Authors' methods: Estimates of nucleated cell counts were drawn from the amplification of reference gene primers. Clones were sequenced by immunoSEQ multiplex PCR, and TCRdb holds only the in-frame ones, with some missing. V, J and clone size were drawn from that table, and D and trimming were deduced from the DNA. In the table there are some 260,000 clones, 80% to 90% of which are singletons. Germline lookup yields CDR1 LGHNA and CDR2 YNFKEQ. This CDR3 region has 15 residues. V lost 6 bases to trimming and J lost 5 bases, with 14 bases between them.

Sample: PBMCs or T cells enriched from blood (not recorded which). This TCR derives from a man aged 25-45 years with acute COVID-19. V usage is TRBV4-2 and J usage is TRBJ1-6; D is possibly TRBD1 (5 bases). The chain's CDR3 is CASRPPGGNNSPLHF. CDR3 DNA: TGTGCCAGCAGGCCCCCCGGGGGTAATAATTCACCCCTCCACTTT.